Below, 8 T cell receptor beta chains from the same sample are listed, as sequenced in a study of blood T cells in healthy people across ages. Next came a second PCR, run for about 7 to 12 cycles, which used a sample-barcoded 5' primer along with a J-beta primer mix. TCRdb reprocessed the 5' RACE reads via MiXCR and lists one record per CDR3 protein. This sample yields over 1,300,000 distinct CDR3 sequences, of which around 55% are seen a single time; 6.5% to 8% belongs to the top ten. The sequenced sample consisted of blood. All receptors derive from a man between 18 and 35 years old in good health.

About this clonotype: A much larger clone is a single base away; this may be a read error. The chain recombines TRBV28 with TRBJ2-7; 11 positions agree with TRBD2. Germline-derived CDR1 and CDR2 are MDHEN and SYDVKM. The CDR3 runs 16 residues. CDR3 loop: CANSSATSGSSYEQYF. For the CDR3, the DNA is TGTGCCAACAGTTCTGCTACTAGCGGGAGCTCCTACGAGCAGTACTTC.

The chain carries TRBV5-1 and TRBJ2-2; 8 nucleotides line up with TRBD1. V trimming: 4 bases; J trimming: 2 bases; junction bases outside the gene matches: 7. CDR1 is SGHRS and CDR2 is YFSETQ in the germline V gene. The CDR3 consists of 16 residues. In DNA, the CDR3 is TGCGCCAGCAGCCGTCCCGGACAGGGAAACACCGGGGAGCTGTTTTTT. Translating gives CASSRPGQGNTGELFF. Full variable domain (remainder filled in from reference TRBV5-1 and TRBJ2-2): KAGVTQTPRYLIKTRGQQVTLSCSPISGHRSVSWYQQTPGQGLQFLFEYFSETQRNKGNFPGRFSGRQFSNSRSEMNVSTLELGDSALYLCASSRPGQGNTGELFFGEGSRLTVL.

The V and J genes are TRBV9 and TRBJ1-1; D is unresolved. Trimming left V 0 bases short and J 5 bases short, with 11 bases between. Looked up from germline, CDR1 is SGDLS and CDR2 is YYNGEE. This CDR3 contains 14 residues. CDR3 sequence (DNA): TGTGCCAGCAGCGTAGTCTTGGTAGGGACTGAAGCTTTCTTT. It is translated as CASSVVLVGTEAFF. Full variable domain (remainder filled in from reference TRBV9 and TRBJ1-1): DSGVTQTPKHLITATGQRVTLRCSPRSGDLSVYWYQQSLDQGLQFLIQYYNGEERAKGNILERFSAQQFPDLHSELNLSSLELGDSALYFCASSVVLVGTEAFFGQGTRLTVV.

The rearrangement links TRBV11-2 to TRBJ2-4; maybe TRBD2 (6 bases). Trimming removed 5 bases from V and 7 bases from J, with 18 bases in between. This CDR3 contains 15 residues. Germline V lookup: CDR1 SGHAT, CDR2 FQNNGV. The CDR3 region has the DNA TGTGCCAGCAGCCTCGGGGGACGAGGCACGAACATTCAGTACTTC. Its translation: CASSLGGRGTNIQYF. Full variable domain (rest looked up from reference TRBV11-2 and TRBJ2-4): EAGVAQSPRYKIIEKRQSVAFWCNPISGHATLYWYQQILGQGPKLLIQFQNNGVVDDSQLPKDRFSAERLKGVDSTLKIQPAKLEDSAVYLCASSLGGRGTNIQYFGAGTRLSVL.

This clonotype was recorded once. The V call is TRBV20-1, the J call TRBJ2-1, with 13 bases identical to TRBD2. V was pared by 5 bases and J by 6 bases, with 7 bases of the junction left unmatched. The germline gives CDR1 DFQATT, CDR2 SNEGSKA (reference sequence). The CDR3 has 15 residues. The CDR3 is CSAQTGTSGVNEQFF. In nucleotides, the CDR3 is TGCAGTGCTCAGACCGGGACTAGCGGGGTCAATGAGCAGTTCTTC.

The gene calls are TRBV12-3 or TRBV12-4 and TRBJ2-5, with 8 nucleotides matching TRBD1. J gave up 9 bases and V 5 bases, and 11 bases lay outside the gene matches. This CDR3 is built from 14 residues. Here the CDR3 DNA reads TGTGCCAGCAGTCCCGGGACAGGACGTCGGCCCCAGTACTTC. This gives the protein CASSPGTGRRPQYF.

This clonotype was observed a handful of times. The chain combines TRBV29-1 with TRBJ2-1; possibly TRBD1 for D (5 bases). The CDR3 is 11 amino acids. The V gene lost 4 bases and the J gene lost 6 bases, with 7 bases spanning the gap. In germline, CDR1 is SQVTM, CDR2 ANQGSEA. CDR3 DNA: TGCAGCGTTGCGACAGCCAATGAGCAGTTCTTC. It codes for CSVATANEQFF.

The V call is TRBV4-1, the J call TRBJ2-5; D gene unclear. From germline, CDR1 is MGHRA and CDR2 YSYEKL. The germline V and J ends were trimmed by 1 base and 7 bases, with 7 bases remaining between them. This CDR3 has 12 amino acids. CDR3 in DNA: TGCGCCAGCAGCCAAGTCCTCGGGACCCAGTACTTC. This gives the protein CASSQVLGTQYF.